This is a list of T cell receptor beta chains from one sample in a study of naive and memory T cell subsets. Each CDR3 protein gets one entry after TCRdb re-called the 5' RACE reads with MiXCR. The sample yields about 32,000 distinct CDR3 sequences, over 15% seen once. The receptor set was obtained from a female donor in good health. Each CDR3 is given with its conserved first and last residue. D genes are given only for firm matches. Clone size is given for some rows only: seen once, a few or many times, or a class if the clone is expanded.

d_gene,j_gene,abundance,v_gene,CDR3nt,CDR3aa
TRBD2,TRBJ2-5,many,TRBV20-1,TGCAGTGCTAGAGTGGGGGGGAGCGGCGAGACCCAGTACTTC,CSARVGGSGETQYF
-,TRBJ1-2,few,TRBV4-2,TGTGCCAGCAGCGCCCGGGAGACTAAAAGCTATGGCTACACCTTC,CASSARETKSYGYTF
-,TRBJ1-2,many,TRBV29-1,TGCAGCGTTGATGAAACCGGGCCCCTTTATGGCTACACCTTC,CSVDETGPLYGYTF
TRBD1,TRBJ1-2,-,TRBV7-9,TGTGCCAGCAGCTTTACGTCGGTCACAGGGGCCAGACTCTATGGCTACACCTTC,CASSFTSVTGARLYGYTF
-,TRBJ2-7,-,TRBV3-1,TGTGCCAGCAGCCAAGTTATCGCCTTTGGGCAGTACTTC,CASSQVIAFGQYF
-,TRBJ2-7,-,TRBV6-5,TGTGCCAGCAGTTACTCCCCGGGACCTTACGAGCAGTACTTC,CASSYSPGPYEQYF
-,TRBJ2-3,-,TRBV10-3,TGTGCCATCAGTGAATCGACGGTGACCGGGACAGATACGCAGTATTTT,CAISESTVTGTDTQYF
-,TRBJ1-1,few,TRBV5-1,TGCGCCAGCAGCTTGGACAGGGACACTGAAGCTTTCTTT,CASSLDRDTEAFF
TRBD1,TRBJ2-3,-,TRBV6-4,TGTGCCAGCAGCCCTGACAGGGTAAGCACAGATACGCAGTATTTT,CASSPDRVSTDTQYF
-,TRBJ2-1,many,TRBV6-6,TGTGCCAGCAGTACGGGCCCATACAATGAGCAGTTCTTC,CASSTGPYNEQFF
-,TRBJ1-5,-,TRBV12-3/TRBV12-4,TGTGCCAGCAGTGGAACAGGCGATCCTAATCAGCCCCAGCATTTT,CASSGTGDPNQPQHF
-,TRBJ1-1,many,TRBV29-1,TGCAGCGTAGGAACCGGGACGAGGAACACTGAAGCTTTCTTT,CSVGTGTRNTEAFF
TRBD2,TRBJ2-1,-,TRBV4-2,TGTGCCAGCAGCCAAGTCACTAGCGCTAACTCCTACAATGAGCAGTTCTTC,CASSQVTSANSYNEQFF
-,TRBJ1-1,-,TRBV6-2/TRBV6-3,TGTGCCAGCAGTTCCCACCGCTCTGAAGCTTTCTTT,CASSSHRSEAFF
-,TRBJ1-5,many,TRBV20-1,TGCAGTGCTAGTTCCAAAAGGAGTCAGCCCCAGCATTTT,CSASSKRSQPQHF
TRBD2,TRBJ2-7,many,TRBV6-6,TGTGCCAGCAGCAGCCCTCGGGGGGGCGGTAGCTACGAGCAGTACTTC,CASSSPRGGGSYEQYF
-,TRBJ2-3,-,TRBV5-1,TGCGCCAGCAGCCCGGCAGTCGGGGGGCAGGAAGATACGCAGTATTTT,CASSPAVGGQEDTQYF
-,TRBJ2-6,many,TRBV6-5,TGTGCCAGCAGTTACTCAGGGAGCTCTGGGGCCAACGTCCTGACTTTC,CASSYSGSSGANVLTF
-,TRBJ1-3,few,TRBV20-1,TGCAGTGCCGACGCCAGGGAGTCGGGATCTGGAAACACCATATATTTT,CSADARESGSGNTIYF
-,TRBJ1-2,many,TRBV6-5,TGTGCCAGCAGTTACGGGAGGGAAGGCTACACCTTC,CASSYGREGYTF
-,TRBJ2-1,many,TRBV29-1,TGCAGCCCGAAGACCGCCACCTCCAATGAGCAGTTCTTC,CSPKTATSNEQFF
-,TRBJ1-4,many,TRBV7-9,TGTGCCAGCAGCCTAGATTCGGAAAAACTGTTTTTT,CASSLDSEKLFF
-,TRBJ1-5,-,TRBV12-3/TRBV12-4,TGTGCCAGCAGTGACAGTTATAGCAATCAGCCCCAGCATTTT,CASSDSYSNQPQHF
-,TRBJ2-2,-,TRBV12-3/TRBV12-4,TGTGCCAGCACCCCCCCCCGGCGCGCGGGCGGGGAGCTGTTTTTT,CASTPPRRAGGELFF
TRBD1,TRBJ1-3,-,TRBV12-3/TRBV12-4,TGTGCCAGCAGCCCCCGGACAGGTAGCTCTGGAAACACCATATATTTT,CASSPRTGSSGNTIYF
-,TRBJ1-1,-,TRBV12-3/TRBV12-4,TGTGCCAGCAGTTTAGGTTCTGGGAGATGGACTGAAGCTTTCTTT,CASSLGSGRWTEAFF
TRBD1,TRBJ1-2,-,TRBV5-1,TGCGCCAGCAGCTACAGGGGGCGCGTCTATGGCTACACCTTC,CASSYRGRVYGYTF
TRBD2,TRBJ2-1,-,TRBV7-9,TGTGCCAGCAGCGCATGGACTAGCGGGCCGAGGAAGTTCTTC,CASSAWTSGPRKFF
TRBD1,TRBJ2-7,few,TRBV5-1,TGCGCCAGCAGCGCCGGGACAGGGAATTACGAGCAGTACTTC,CASSAGTGNYEQYF
-,TRBJ1-1,-,TRBV5-1,TGCGCCAGCAGCTTGGCGGGGGGTTGGTCTGAAGCTTTCTTT,CASSLAGGWSEAFF
-,TRBJ2-7,many,TRBV6-2/TRBV6-3,TGTGCCAGCAGCACCCCCTCCTACGAGCAGTACTTC,CASSTPSYEQYF
-,TRBJ2-7,few,TRBV5-1,TGCGCCAGCAGCTTGGTGGTCGCTCCCTACGAGCAGTACTTC,CASSLVVAPYEQYF
TRBD2,TRBJ2-5,medium-sized,TRBV20-1,TGCAGTGCTAGTTGGTCTAGCGGGGAGAAGACCCAGTACTTC,CSASWSSGEKTQYF
-,TRBJ1-1,few,TRBV12-3/TRBV12-4,TGTGCCAGCAGTTTACACACCATGAACACTGAAGCTTTCTTT,CASSLHTMNTEAFF
TRBD1,TRBJ1-2,-,TRBV6-1,TGTGCCAGCAGTAGACAGGGCTATGGCGACACCTTC,CASSRQGYGDTF
-,TRBJ1-5,many,TRBV24-1,TGTGCCACCAGTGATTGGCCGAATTATAGCAATCAGCCCCAGCATTTT,CATSDWPNYSNQPQHF
-,TRBJ1-2,many,TRBV4-1,TGCGCCAGCAGCCAAGATGGGAACTATGGCTACACCTTC,CASSQDGNYGYTF
TRBD1,TRBJ2-4,-,TRBV6-5,TGTGCCAGCAGTTACCCCGGACAGGGTAGCATTCAGTACTTC,CASSYPGQGSIQYF
-,TRBJ2-5,medium-sized,TRBV29-1,TGCAGCGTTGTAGGGAACCAAGAGACCCAGTACTTC,CSVVGNQETQYF
-,TRBJ1-6,many,TRBV6-5,TGTGCCAGCAGTTACGGGGCGATATTGAGCTCCTATAATTCACCCCTCCACTTT,CASSYGAILSSYNSPLHF
TRBD1,TRBJ1-1,many,TRBV7-9,TGTGCCAGCAGCGCAACAGGGGGTAGTAGTAGAGGAGCTTTCTTT,CASSATGGSSRGAFF
-,TRBJ2-1,medium-sized,TRBV20-1,TGCAGTGCTAGTCTAGGGACCAGGGCCCGCTCCTACAATGAGCAGTTCTTC,CSASLGTRARSYNEQFF
-,TRBJ2-2,many,TRBV7-8,TGTGCCAGCAGCCCCACCGCGACAGCGTACACCGGGGAGCTGTTTTTT,CASSPTATAYTGELFF
-,TRBJ2-1,many,TRBV20-1,TGCAGCTTCGAAGGGGGGCGGGGGACCTACAATGAGCAGTTCTTC,CSFEGGRGTYNEQFF
TRBD2,TRBJ2-5,many,TRBV27,TGTGCCAGCAGTTTGGTGCGGGGGGGAGGCGGAGAGACCCAGTACTTC,CASSLVRGGGGETQYF
-,TRBJ2-7,few,TRBV11-2,TGTGCCAGCAGCTTAGAACGGGGGCCCTACGAGCAGTACTTC,CASSLERGPYEQYF